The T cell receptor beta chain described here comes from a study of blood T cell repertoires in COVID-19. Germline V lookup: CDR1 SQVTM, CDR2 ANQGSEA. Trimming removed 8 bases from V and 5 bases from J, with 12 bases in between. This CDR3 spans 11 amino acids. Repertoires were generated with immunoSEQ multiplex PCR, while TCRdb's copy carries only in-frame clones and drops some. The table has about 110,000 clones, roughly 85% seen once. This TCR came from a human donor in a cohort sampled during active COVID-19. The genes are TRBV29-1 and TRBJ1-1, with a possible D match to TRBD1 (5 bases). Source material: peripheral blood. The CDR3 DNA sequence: TGCAGCTTCTCGGGGGGGACTGAAGCTTTCTTT. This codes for CSFSGGTEAFF.